A single sample gave rise to the 15 T cell receptor beta chains below, sequenced in a study of CD8 T cells in Susac syndrome (dated by TCRdb to about 2019). The library was generated by the immunoSEQ multiplex PCR assay. RNA was extracted with the RNeasy kit and roughly 0.45 to 1 ug was reverse transcribed using random hexamers. The public reads were reanalyzed by TCRdb: fastp trimming at Q25, MiXCR alignment, in-frame beta chains only. All rows with the same CDR3 protein become a single entry with the most common DNA and genes. The sample table contains about 190,000 distinct CDR3 sequences; only one count was recorded for approximately 95% of them. The ten largest account for around 0.1% of the sample. Sample: CD4+ T cells from PBMCs. The origin of the receptors is a human donor with Susac syndrome.

This chain connects TRBV5-5 to TRBJ2-5; D call uncertain. Between the trimmed V and J ends, which lost 3 bases and 2 bases, there was a span of 11 bases. CDR3 size: 14 residues. Germline V gene data show CDR1 as SGHKS and CDR2 as YYEKEE (reference sequence). CDR3 loop: CASSSPGAQETQYF. In nucleotides, the CDR3 is TGTGCCAGCAGCTCACCAGGAGCGCAAGAGACCCAGTACTTC. Complete variable domain (other parts from reference TRBV5-5 and TRBJ2-5): DAGVTQSPTHLIKTRGQQVTLRCSPISGHKSVSWYQQVLGQGPQFIFQYYEKEERGRGNFPDRFSARQFPNYSSELNVNALLLGDSALYLCASSSPGAQETQYFGPGTRLLVL.

The chain joins TRBV21-1 to TRBJ2-4; the table names TRBD1, a call not compared with the DNA. TRBV21-1 is flagged as a pseudogene. There are 14 residues in the CDR3. The CDR3 loop reads CASSMVRGRNIQYF. In DNA form, the CDR3 reads TGTGCCAGCAGCATGGTCCGGGGAAGAAACATTCAGTACTTC.

The chain employs TRBV18 and TRBJ2-2; TRBD1 or TRBD2 may be the D gene (5 bases each). Trimming removed 3 bases from V and 4 bases from J, with 9 bases in between. This CDR3 contains 14 residues. Looked up from germline, CDR1 is KGHSH and CDR2 is LQKENI. CDR3 residues: CASSPSGATGELFF. The CDR3 DNA follows: TGTGCCAGCTCACCTTCCGGGGCCACCGGGGAGCTGTTTTTT.

The rearrangement uses TRBV12-3 or TRBV12-4 and TRBJ2-5; a weak D match, TRBD2 (8 bases). V dropped 3 bases and J dropped 7 bases, with 21 bases sitting between them. The CDR3 extends over 16 amino acids. The CDR3 region has the DNA TGTGCCAGCAGTTTTGGTTTTGAGGGGGCGGGAGGGACCCAGTACTTC. This sequence encodes CASSFGFEGAGGTQYF.

The DNA for the CDR3 is TGTGCCAGCAAACTTACGGTCTGGGTAGCGGAAGAGACCCAGTACTTC. The encoded protein is CASKLTVWVAEETQYF. The chain carries TRBV6-2 or TRBV6-3 and TRBJ2-5; D might be TRBD2 (6 bases). V lost 7 bases and J 3 bases, leaving 21 bases between the germline ends. The length of the CDR3 is 16 residues. In germline, CDR1 is MNHEY, CDR2 SVGEGT.

This chain connects TRBV18 to TRBJ2-7; D assignment may be TRBD1 or TRBD2 (5 bases each). The CDR3 spans 16 residues. V was pared by 3 bases and J by 0 bases, with 15 bases between. Germline CDR1 and CDR2: KGHSH and LQKENI. CDR3 amino acids: CASSPTRDHSSYEQYF. As DNA, the CDR3 is TGTGCCAGCTCACCCACCCGGGACCATAGCTCCTACGAGCAGTACTTC.

The chain links TRBV29-1 to TRBJ2-5; D gene ambiguous. V was pared by 0 bases and J by 5 bases, with 7 bases between. Germline CDR1 and CDR2: SQVTM and ANQGSEA. The CDR3 has 12 amino acids. In nucleotides, the CDR3 is TGCAGCGTTGAAGACCCAGTGGAGACCCAGTACTTC. It is translated as CSVEDPVETQYF.

The rearrangement joins TRBV15 to TRBJ2-7, with 7 bases identical to TRBD1. Germline CDR1 LNHNV, CDR2 YYDKDF (reference sequence). The CDR3 contains 14 residues. The trim removed 4 bases at V and 6 bases at J, leaving 9 bases unmatched. The CDR3 coding sequence is TGTGCCACCAGCACCTACGTACAGGGGCTCGAGCAGTACTTC. Its protein is CATSTYVQGLEQYF.

V is TRBV10-1 and J is TRBJ2-7; D call uncertain. Germline loops: CDR1 WNHNN, CDR2 SYGVQD (reference sequence). V was trimmed by 2 bases and J by 9 bases, leaving 14 bases between them. The CDR3 totals 13 residues. CDR3 DNA sequence: TGCGCCAGCAGTGAGGCGAGTCACGATGGGCAGTACTTC. This encodes CASSEASHDGQYF.

The chain combines TRBV7-8 with TRBJ2-5; 7 positions match TRBD2. This CDR3 is 15 amino acids long. Trimming removed 5 bases from V and 2 bases from J; junction bases left unmatched: 8. Germline CDR1 SGHVS, CDR2 FQNEAQ. The CDR3 loop reads CASSAGLVRQETQYF. The CDR3 DNA is TGTGCCAGCAGCGCCGGACTAGTCAGGCAAGAGACCCAGTACTTC.

V is TRBV27 and J is TRBJ1-2, with a tentative D call TRBD1 (5 bases). The V and J ends lost 7 bases and 8 bases respectively, with 14 bases between them. This CDR3 has 12 residues. The V gene's germline CDR1 is MNHEY and CDR2 SMNVEV (reference sequence). The CDR3 DNA reads as TGTGCCAGCATGAGTTGGGGGGGAGGCTACACCTTC. It is translated as CASMSWGGGYTF.

The J gene is TRBJ2-7, the V gene TRBV30; 7 nucleotides agree with TRBD1. The CDR3 totals 13 residues. From germline, CDR1 is GTSNPN and CDR2 SVGIG (reference sequence). Trimming at V came to 1 base and at J to 6 bases, leaving 6 bases not matched to a gene. Here the CDR3 DNA reads TGTGCCTGGAGTGGAACCCGGGACAGCGAGCAGTACTTC. Protein sequence: CAWSGTRDSEQYF.

This clonotype has just one count. The chain is built from TRBV29-1 and TRBJ2-5; no clear D gene. Germline CDR1 is SQVTM and CDR2 is ANQGSEA. Trimming took 3 bases from V and 5 from J, leaving 10 bases between them. The CDR3 runs 12 residues. CDR3 residues: CSVDLNGETQYF. CDR3 bases: TGCAGCGTTGATCTCAACGGGGAGACCCAGTACTTC.

The chain couples TRBV28 to TRBJ2-7, with 7 positions matching TRBD2. This CDR3 is 14 amino acids long. The V gene end was trimmed by 7 bases and the J gene end by 0 bases; junction bases not matched to a gene: 6. Germline V gene lookup returns CDR1 MDHEN and CDR2 SYDVKM. The CDR3 loop is CASTGSGGSYEQYF. The DNA of the CDR3 is TGTGCCAGCACTGGTTCGGGGGGCTCCTACGAGCAGTACTTC.

The rearrangement uses TRBV6-1 and TRBJ2-7; TRBD2 agrees at 7 bases. The CDR3 is made up of 13 amino acids. Germline V lookup: CDR1 MNHNS, CDR2 SASEGT. The V and J ends lost 4 bases and 3 bases, in that order; junction bases with no gene match: 3. The CDR3 DNA follows: TGTGCCAGCAGTGGGGCGGGGGACTACGAGCAGTACTTC. Translated: CASSGAGDYEQYF.